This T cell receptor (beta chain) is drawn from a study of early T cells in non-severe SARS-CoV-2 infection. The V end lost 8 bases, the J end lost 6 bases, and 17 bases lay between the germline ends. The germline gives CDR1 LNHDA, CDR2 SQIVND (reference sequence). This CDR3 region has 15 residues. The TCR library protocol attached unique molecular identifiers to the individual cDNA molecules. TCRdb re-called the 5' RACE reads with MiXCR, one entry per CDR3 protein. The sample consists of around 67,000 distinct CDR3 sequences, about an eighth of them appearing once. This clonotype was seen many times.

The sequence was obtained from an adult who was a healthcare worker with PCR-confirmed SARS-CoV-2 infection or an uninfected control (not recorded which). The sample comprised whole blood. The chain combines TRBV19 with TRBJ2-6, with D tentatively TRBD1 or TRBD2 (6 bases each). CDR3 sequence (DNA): TGTGCCAGTCGGGGGCAGAAACTTAAGGCCAACGTCCTGACTTTC. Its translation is CASRGQKLKANVLTF.